A single sample is the source of the 8 T cell receptor beta chains below, sequenced in a study of Ad26.COV2.S vaccination and SARS-CoV-2 variants. Measured with immunoSEQ multiplex PCR; TCRdb has only the in-frame clones, and not every one. Counted here are about 680,000 clones, 80% to 90% occurring once; the ten biggest clones make up 1.5%. Indicated treatment: 15 to 20 received Ad26.COV2.S at low or high dose, single or two shots; roughly 5 received placebo; per-sample allocation not given. Each sample was drawn 63 days after the first injection (of vaccine or placebo). This material consisted of peripheral blood, taken in a trial of Ad26.COV2.S vaccine versus placebo. The origin of the receptors is a person aged 18-65 years who received the Ad26.COV2.S COVID-19 vaccine or a placebo.

The J gene is TRBJ2-7, the V gene TRBV11-2; D is unclear. This CDR3 has 12 residues. CDR1 is SGHAT, CDR2 FQNNGV, per germline. Trimming shortened V by 3 bases and J by 3 bases, and 6 bases separated the two germline ends. In DNA, the CDR3 is TGTGCCAGCAGCTTCGATTTCTACGAGCAGTACTTC. It is translated as CASSFDFYEQYF.

The gene calls are TRBV19 and TRBJ2-1; no clear D. V lost 2 bases, J lost 2 bases, and 10 bases lay in between. The germline V gene has CDR1 LNHDA and CDR2 SQIVND (reference sequence). The CDR3 is made up of 15 amino acids. The CDR3 bases are TGTGCCAGTAGTATATCGCAGTTGCCCTACAATGAGCAGTTCTTC. Translation: CASSISQLPYNEQFF. Using reference TRBV19 and TRBJ2-1 for the parts outside the CDR3, the full variable domain is DGGITQSPKYLFRKEGQNVTLSCEQNLNHDAMYWYRQDPGQGLRLIYYSQIVNDFQKGDIAEGYSVSREKKESFPLTVTSAQKNPTAFYLCASSISQLPYNEQFFGPGTRLTVL.

The rearrangement links TRBV29-1 to TRBJ1-1; tentatively, D is TRBD1 (5 bases). V was clipped by 7 bases and J by 6 bases, with 18 bases between them. The CDR3 runs 13 residues. Germline V gives CDR1 SQVTM, CDR2 ANQGSEA. CDR3 region: CSAGGGGSAEAFF. CDR3 in DNA: TGCAGCGCCGGGGGGGGAGGCAGCGCTGAAGCTTTCTTT.

The genes are TRBV19 and TRBJ1-5; unclear D gene. The germline V gene encodes CDR1 LNHDA and CDR2 SQIVND (reference sequence). The CDR3 runs 15 residues. Between the trimmed V and J ends, which lost 1 base and 0 bases, there was a span of 7 bases. Here the CDR3 reads CASSIALFSNQPQHF. The CDR3 coding sequence is TGTGCCAGTAGTATAGCCCTTTTTAGCAATCAGCCCCAGCATTTT.

This chain connects TRBV6-5 to TRBJ1-2; the D is unclear. The CDR3 length is 15 residues. Looked up from germline, CDR1 is MNHEY and CDR2 is SVGAGI. The V and J ends lost 1 base and 8 bases respectively, with 17 bases between them. The CDR3 reads CASSYWTDVRGGYTF. CDR3 DNA: TGTGCCAGCAGTTACTGGACGGACGTACGCGGAGGCTACACCTTC.

The V call is TRBV3-1 (or the pseudogene TRBV3-2), the J call TRBJ2-1; D unclear. Germline values: CDR1 LGHDT, CDR2 YNNKEL (reference sequence). The V end was cut by 6 bases, the J end by 1 base, with 1 base between. The CDR3 loop spans 11 amino acids. The CDR3 here is CASRSYNEQFF. In DNA form, the CDR3 reads TGTGCCAGCAGGTCCTACAATGAGCAGTTCTTC.

This clone has just a few counts. The chain employs TRBV6-2 or TRBV6-3 and TRBJ2-3; 12 bases are shared with TRBD1. The V segment lost 3 bases and the J segment 5 bases; nucleotides outside the gene matches: 6. The CDR3 is 16 amino acids. CDR1 and CDR2 from the germline V gene are MNHEY and SVGEGT. The DNA for the CDR3 is TGTGCCAGCAGTTATTTCCGGGACAGGGGGCAAGATACGCAGTATTTT. Protein product: CASSYFRDRGQDTQYF.

This chain joins TRBV5-4 and TRBJ2-3, with 8 bases matching TRBD2. Germline loops: CDR1 SGHNT, CDR2 YYREEE (reference sequence). The CDR3 length is 15 residues. Trimming took 4 bases from V and 1 from J; bases not matched to a gene: 5. The CDR3 nucleotides are TGTGCCAGCAGCGGGATTAGCGGGGGCACAGATACGCAGTATTTT. This gives the protein CASSGISGGTDTQYF. Filled out from reference TRBV5-4 and TRBJ2-3, the complete variable domain reads ETGVTQSPTHLIKTRGQQVTLRCSSQSGHNTVSWYQQALGQGPQFIFQYYREEENGRGNFPPRFSGLQFPNYSSELNVNALELDDSALYLCASSGISGGTDTQYFGPGTRLTVL.